Listed here is a single T cell receptor beta chain. Its antigen remains unknown. This record comes from a study of cytomegalovirus exposure and HLA in healthy donors. Study conclusions and caveats: Later, an analysis found that TCR clusters from the first cohort tended to co-occur in the 120 validation repertoires. It was approximately 150 TCR beta chains that were listed as cytomegalovirus-associated.

Here immunoSEQ multiplex PCR was the method, and the copy in TCRdb shows in-frame clones only, minus some. The repertoire has roughly 180,000 clones, roughly nine tenths of them found once; the top ten carry 7.2%. The CDR3 has 15 residues. The trim removed 0 bases at V and 3 bases at J, leaving 4 bases unmatched. CDR1 SGHDT and CDR2 YYEEEE come from the germline V gene. The V and J genes are TRBV5-6 and TRBJ2-5, with 8 nucleotides matching TRBD1. The sequenced sample consisted of PBMCs. The clonotype comes from a man aged 25-45 years in good health and CMV-seropositive. CDR3 bases: TGTGCCAGCAGCTTGGCTCGACAGGGGAAAGAGACCCAGTACTTC. Translation gives CASSLARQGKETQYF. The variable domain in full, completed from reference TRBV5-6 and TRBJ2-5, reads DAGVTQSPTHLIKTRGQQVTLRCSPKSGHDTVSWYQQALGQGPQFIFQYYEEEERQRGNFPDRFSGHQFPNYSSELNVNALLLGDSALYLCASSLARQGKETQYFGPGTRLLVL.